This T cell receptor beta chain was sequenced during a study of T cells in Graves' hyperthyroidism and ophthalmopathy. The study, taken as a whole, reports: Most expanded thyroid clonotypes above 0.001 also appeared in blood. Before onset, by a median of about seven months, the model predicted ophthalmopathy.

At least 3 on the Clinical Activity Score was recorded for ophthalmopathy patients, who also had NOSPECS grade at least 4 and duration under 3 months. Any patient presenting with uncontrolled infection, other autoimmune disease, pregnancy or lactation was left out. What was amplified from RNA transcripts were TCR beta CDR3 regions. HTBI primers were employed in a first-round RT-PCR of the TCR CDR3. TCRdb redid the calling of the multiplex PCR reads with MiXCR, one entry per CDR3 protein. This table holds a few hundred thousand distinct CDR3 sequences, 15% to 20% found once. The germline V gene encodes CDR1 MNHEY and CDR2 SVGAGI. With 6 bases removed from V and 1 base from J, the gap between germline ends came to 15 bases. The CDR3 totals 15 residues. This clonotype was counted many times. Its antigen remains unidentified.

The V gene is TRBV6-5, the J gene TRBJ1-1; weak D call: TRBD1 (6 bases). The TCR was taken from a woman in her forties with Graves' ophthalmopathy. The sequencing sample was made of blood. The CDR3 DNA reads TGTGCCAGCAGGCGAGACAGGAGCACGAACACTGAAGCTTTCTTT. Translating gives CASRRDRSTNTEAFF.